A selection of T cell receptor beta chains follows, all from one sample in a study of molecular identifiers for immune sequencing clone quantification. TCRdb analysed the PCR reads with MiXCR anew, one entry per CDR3 protein. This table has 85,000 to 100,000 distinct CDR3 sequences, 24% appearing once. Sequencing input: naive CD8+ T cells from blood, with Jurkat cell RNA spiked in. These receptors all come from a human donor in good health. Some libraries in this study had Jurkat cell RNA spiked in. CDR3s include the opening cysteine and the closing phenylalanine or tryptophan.

TRBV7-9	TRBJ2-7	CASSHGTAREQYF
TRBV30	TRBJ1-2	CAWSVDGYGYTF
TRBV4-1	TRBJ2-5	CASSPASGETQYF
TRBV7-9	TRBJ1-1	CASSPTGQDEAFF
TRBV7-9	TRBJ2-1	CASSPNLAGGFEQFF
TRBV20-1	TRBJ2-7	CSASDRTTYEQYF
TRBV7-9	TRBJ2-7	CASSLGLVEQYF
TRBV4-1	TRBJ1-5	CASSKDKGWQPKHF
TRBV2	TRBJ2-3	CASSTQGGWTDTQYF
TRBV30	TRBJ2-1	CAWSAEAALVMFF
TRBV12-3/TRBV12-4	TRBJ2-1	CASSSRTDNEQFF
TRBV14	TRBJ2-1	CASSQVGGHTSGRSHEQLF
TRBV5-4	TRBJ2-7	CASSLADDYEQYF
TRBV14	TRBJ2-5	CASSHARDIQETQYF
TRBV7-9	TRBJ2-3	CASSLPSVELDTQYF
TRBV5-6	TRBJ1-1	CASSWGGGAFF
TRBV27	TRBJ2-5	CASGTFQETQYF
TRBV4-3	TRBJ1-5	CASSPQGTPGQPQHF
TRBV7-9	TRBJ1-6	CASSSSLGGFNSPLHF
TRBV6-6	TRBJ2-5	CASSYSMGGEETQYF
TRBV27	TRBJ1-5	CASSNLRGGQPQHF
TRBV7-9	TRBJ2-5	CASSLVLAGEETQYF
TRBV3-1	TRBJ2-7	CASSPEGTTYYEQYF
TRBV5-1	TRBJ2-5	CASSLEGLSMMETQYF
TRBV10-3	TRBJ2-7	CAISVTVRGYEQYF
TRBV12-3/TRBV12-4	TRBJ2-3	CASSPKGTGRKDTQYF
TRBV5-6	TRBJ2-6	CASSLAFTGTGWFGANVLTF
TRBV7-2	TRBJ1-2	CARRHDRVVDGYPF
TRBV2	TRBJ2-7	CASSGSGGGEQYF
TRBV24-1	TRBJ2-7	CATSDPGNEQYF
TRBV7-6	TRBJ2-2	CASSSRLAANTGELFF
TRBV11-2	TRBJ2-3	CASSLGLGFTDTQYF
TRBV5-1	TRBJ2-7	CASSSTVTGYEQYF
TRBV12-3/TRBV12-4	TRBJ1-2	CASSPSLRSNYGYTF
TRBV20-1	TRBJ1-1	CSASWKGTEAFF
TRBV15	TRBJ2-1	CATSRDSWGEAEQFF
TRBV11-2	TRBJ2-3	CASSGPPRGGTDTQYF
TRBV28	TRBJ2-5	CASSLDSGEETQYF
TRBV20-1	TRBJ2-1	CSARDLTSGSNEQFF
TRBV7-9	TRBJ2-3	CASSFTRLAGTDPPYF
TRBV28	TRBJ2-3	CASSTRTGPNTQYF
TRBV9	TRBJ2-2	CASSPGAGELFF
TRBV14	TRBJ2-1	CASSLKGTPNEQFF